The clone carrying this T cell receptor beta chain has a count of ten or more. The CDR3 totals 15 residues. V was pared by 7 bases and J by 5 bases, with 11 bases of the junction left unmatched. Germline V gene lookup returns CDR1 MNHNS and CDR2 SASEGT. Preparation of the TCRbeta library used unique molecular identifiers. A single record per CDR3 protein comes from TCRdb applying MiXCR to the PCR reads. Of approximately 170,000 distinct CDR3 sequences in the sample, around 10% were seen once. The source of the sample is a study of T-cell reconstitution after alpha-beta-depleted transplantation in children.

The source of this sequence is a boy between 2 and 10 years old with acute myeloid leukemia, due to receive a stem cell transplant. Source: PBMCs, taken before TCRalphabeta/CD19-depleted stem cell transplant. This chain links TRBV6-1 with TRBJ2-1, with TRBD2 identical over 7 bases. The CDR3 protein is CASTDSASGNNEQFF. In nucleotides, the CDR3 is TGTGCCAGCACCGACTCGGCTAGCGGTAACAATGAGCAGTTCTTC.